This TCR beta chain emerged from a study of beta chain features in type 1 diabetes. About the research overall: Age, gender, cell numbers and subset yield matched between patients and controls. The samples had 85 million to 140 million sorted cells examined in all.

At least ten counts were recorded for this clone. Its specificity is not known. Overall study results and limits: In type 1 diabetes patients, VDJ junctions had fewer insertions; deletions at these junctions were more frequent.

The authors reverse transcribed all of the isolated RNA, so sequencing captured expressed TCRB transcripts. The assay was immunoSEQ multiplex PCR, and TCRdb's table has in-frame clones only and misses some. The sample includes approximately 150,000 clones, 9% to 10% of them seen just once. The J segment lost 5 bases and the V segment lost 6 bases, leaving 11 bases of the junction unmatched. The CDR3 has 15 amino acids. The germline gives CDR1 KGHSH, CDR2 LQKENI. The sample was central memory CD4+ T cells from blood. V and J are TRBV18 and TRBJ2-7, with 9 bases fitting TRBD2. The sequence came from a woman aged 40 to 50 in good health. CDR3 nucleotides: TGTGCCAGCTCCCCGGGGCTAGCGGGGTTTGACGAGCAGTACTTC. Residues: CASSPGLAGFDEQYF.